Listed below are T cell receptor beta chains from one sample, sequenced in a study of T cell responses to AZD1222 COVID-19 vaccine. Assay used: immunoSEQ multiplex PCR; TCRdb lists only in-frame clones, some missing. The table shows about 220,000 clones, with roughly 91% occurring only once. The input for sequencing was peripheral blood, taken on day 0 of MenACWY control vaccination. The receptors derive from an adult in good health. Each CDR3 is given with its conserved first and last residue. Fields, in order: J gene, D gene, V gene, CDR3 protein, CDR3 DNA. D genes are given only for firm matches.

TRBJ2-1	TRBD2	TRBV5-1	CASTLSGGVYNEQFF	TGCGCCAGCACCCTAAGCGGGGGGGTTTACAATGAGCAGTTCTTC
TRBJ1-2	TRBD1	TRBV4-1	CASSPNRGPDYGYTF	TGCGCCAGCAGCCCTAACAGGGGACCAGACTATGGCTACACCTTC
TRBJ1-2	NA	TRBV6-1	CASSDETVGGYTF	TGTGCCAGCAGTGACGAGACCGTGGGCGGCTACACCTTC
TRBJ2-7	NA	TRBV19	CASSMTGSSYEQYF	TGTGCCAGTAGTATGACGGGTAGCTCCTACGAGCAGTACTTC
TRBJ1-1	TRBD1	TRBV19	CASSLDRATEAFF	TGTGCCAGTAGCCTGGACAGGGCCACTGAAGCTTTCTTT
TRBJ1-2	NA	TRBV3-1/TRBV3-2	CASSQDSGRTYYTF	TGTGCCAGCAGCCAAGATAGTGGAAGGACCTACTACACCTTC
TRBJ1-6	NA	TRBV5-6	CASSSGSPLHF	TGTGCCAGCAGCTCCGGTTCACCCCTCCACTTT
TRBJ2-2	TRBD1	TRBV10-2	CASTDRGTGTSGELFF	TGCGCCAGCACGGATAGGGGGACAGGGACCTCCGGGGAGCTGTTTTTT
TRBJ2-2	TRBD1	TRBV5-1	CASSSGQGRNTGELFF	TGCGCCAGCAGCTCGGGACAGGGGAGGAACACCGGGGAGCTGTTTTTT
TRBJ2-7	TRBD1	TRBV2	CASSPGQGMSYEQYF	TGTGCCAGCAGCCCGGGACAGGGGATGTCCTACGAGCAGTACTTC
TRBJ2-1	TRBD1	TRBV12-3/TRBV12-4	CASSLEQGSEQFF	TGTGCCAGCAGTTTGGAACAGGGGAGTGAGCAGTTCTTC
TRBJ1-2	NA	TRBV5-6	CASSLGRAGGYTF	TGTGCCAGCAGCTTAGGGAGGGCGGGCGGCTACACCTTC
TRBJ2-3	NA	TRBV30	CAWSVSGSTDTQYF	TGTGCCTGGAGTGTTTCGGGGAGCACAGATACGCAGTATTTT